One and the same sample provided the 18 T cell receptor beta chains below, sequenced in a study of blood T cell repertoires in COVID-19. The assay was immunoSEQ multiplex PCR, and TCRdb's table has in-frame clones only and misses some. The data hold about 160,000 clones, with 82% observed a single time. Sequenced: peripheral blood. These TCRs come from a woman of 80 years or more with active or convalescent COVID-19.

The V and J genes are TRBV7-8 and TRBJ2-1, with TRBD1 matching 7 bases. V lost 5 bases, J lost 8 bases, and 3 bases stayed unmatched. CDR1 is SGHVS and CDR2 is FQNEAQ in the germline V gene. The CDR3 length is 12 residues. CDR3 DNA: TGTGCCAGCAGCCGACAGGGTGATGAGCAGTTCTTC. Protein product: CASSRQGDEQFF. The complete variable domain, with remaining parts taken from reference TRBV7-8 and TRBJ2-1, reads GAGVSQSPRYKVAKRGQDVALRCDPISGHVSLFWYQQALGQGPEFLTYFQNEAQLDKSGLPSDRFFAERPEGSVSTLKIQRTQQEDSAVYLCASSRQGDEQFFGPGTRLTVL.

The chain links TRBV19 to TRBJ2-1, with TRBD1 matching over 8 bases. This CDR3 has 14 amino acids. CDR1 and CDR2 from the germline V gene are LNHDA and SQIVND (reference sequence). V trimming: 2 bases; J trimming: 7 bases; junction bases outside the gene matches: 4. This CDR3 is CASSISDRVNEQFF. The CDR3 coding sequence is TGTGCCAGTAGTATATCGGACAGGGTGAATGAGCAGTTCTTC.

V and J are TRBV24-1 and TRBJ1-4; D call uncertain. With 4 bases removed from V and 7 bases from J, the gap between germline ends came to 15 bases. Germline CDR1 and CDR2: KGHDR and SFDVKD. The CDR3 runs 15 residues. The CDR3 nucleotides read TGTGCCACCAGTGACCACGGAGTTTCGGGTGAAAAACTGTTTTTT. Protein sequence: CATSDHGVSGEKLFF.

The genes are TRBV25-1 and TRBJ2-3, with a weak D call TRBD1 (6 bases). Germline V lookup: CDR1 MGHDK, CDR2 SYGVNS. The CDR3 has 17 residues. Trimming stripped 1 base from V and 2 bases from J, with 16 bases between. The CDR3 spells CASSEFGQIVPTDTQYF. Here the CDR3 DNA reads TGTGCCAGCAGTGAATTCGGACAGATAGTTCCCACAGATACGCAGTATTTT.

The chain combines TRBV15 with TRBJ2-6, with TRBD2 as a possible D gene (5 bases). The length of the CDR3 is 15 residues. CDR1 and CDR2 (germline): LNHNV, YYDKDF (reference sequence). V lost 6 bases, J lost 2 bases, and 11 bases lay in between. CDR3 nucleotides: TGTGCCACCAGGCCCGGGGTGGCTGGGGCCAACGTCCTGACTTTC. Encoded protein: CATRPGVAGANVLTF.

The gene calls are TRBV5-1 and TRBJ1-4, with TRBD1 as a possible D gene (5 bases). The CDR3 extends over 16 amino acids. CDR1 and CDR2 (germline): SGHRS, YFSETQ. V gave up 3 bases and J gave up 8 bases, with 20 bases separating them. CDR3 region: CASSSGGGGDGEKLFF. The CDR3 DNA follows: TGCGCCAGCAGCTCGGGGGGAGGCGGGGACGGAGAAAAACTGTTTTTT.

The chain employs TRBV28 and TRBJ1-5; TRBD1 aligns across 7 bases. V dropped 6 bases and J dropped 3; count of bases not matched to a gene: 8. This CDR3 comprises 15 residues. Germline-derived CDR1 and CDR2 are MDHEN and SYDVKM. This CDR3 reads CASSAWTGLNQPQHF. The CDR3 bases are TGTGCCAGCAGCGCGTGGACAGGCCTCAATCAGCCCCAGCATTTT.

This chain links TRBV5-1 with TRBJ2-1; 11 bases align to TRBD2. Trimming at V came to 0 bases and at J to 7 bases, leaving 12 bases not matched to a gene. CDR1 and CDR2 from the germline V gene are SGHRS and YFSETQ. The CDR3 runs 18 residues. In DNA, the CDR3 is TGCGCCAGCAGCTTGGCCGTACTAGCGGGAGTAGATGGTAATGAGCAGTTCTTC. Protein sequence: CASSLAVLAGVDGNEQFF.

This clone was counted between two and nine times. J is TRBJ2-2 and V is TRBV9, with 11 bases fitting TRBD2. V was clipped by 3 bases and J by 3 bases; unmatched bases: 4. Germline CDR1 reads SGDLS; CDR2 reads YYNGEE. The CDR3 is made up of 16 amino acids. The CDR3 region is CASSDIAGGYTGELFF. CDR3 bases: TGTGCCAGCAGCGATATAGCGGGAGGGTACACCGGGGAGCTGTTTTTT.

V is TRBV15 and J is TRBJ2-2; 12 bases are shared with TRBD2. With 5 bases clipped from V and 12 bases from J, the junction kept 4 bases outside the gene matches. The germline V gene encodes CDR1 LNHNV and CDR2 YYDKDF (reference sequence). The CDR3 totals 13 residues. CDR3 in amino acids: CATSPSGRAKLFF. The CDR3 DNA follows: TGTGCCACCAGCCCTAGCGGGAGGGCCAAGCTGTTTTTT.

The chain carries TRBV28 and TRBJ2-1, with a weak D call TRBD2 (6 bases). The ends were cut back, 6 bases at V and 5 bases at J, with 11 bases in the middle. Germline lookup yields CDR1 MDHEN and CDR2 SYDVKM. The CDR3 runs to 13 residues. CDR3: CASRSSGDNEQFF. As DNA, the CDR3 is TGTGCCAGCAGGTCGTCGGGGGACAATGAGCAGTTCTTC.

This chain connects TRBV5-1 to TRBJ1-1; D perhaps matches TRBD1 (6 bases). The CDR3 runs 15 residues. Trimming took 5 bases from V and 1 from J, leaving 15 bases between them. Germline V gives CDR1 SGHRS, CDR2 YFSETQ. The CDR3 protein is CASRYATGANTEAFF. CDR3 sequence (DNA): TGCGCCAGCAGGTACGCGACAGGTGCGAACACTGAAGCTTTCTTT.

The gene calls are TRBV7-3 and TRBJ1-2; 9 bases line up with TRBD1. The CDR3 is 19 residues long. Trimming at V came to 3 bases and at J to 6 bases, leaving 20 bases not matched to a gene. Germline values: CDR1 SGHTA, CDR2 FQGTGA. CDR3 protein: CASSLTPYITGGRENGYTF. The CDR3 DNA reads TGTGCCAGCAGCTTGACACCTTACATAACAGGGGGCCGAGAGAATGGCTACACCTTC.

The rearrangement joins TRBV2 to TRBJ2-1; tentative D call: TRBD2 (5 bases). Germline CDR1 and CDR2: SNHLY and FYNNEI. V shed 6 bases and J shed 2 bases, with 8 bases lying between them. The CDR3 runs 13 residues. Here the CDR3 DNA reads TGTGCCAGCAGGCGGACTCCCTACAATGAGCAGTTCTTC. Protein: CASRRTPYNEQFF.

The genes are TRBV5-4 and TRBJ1-6; TRBD1 matches 9 bases. Unmatched junction bases numbered 4, after V lost 0 bases and J lost 6 bases. The CDR3 runs to 16 residues. The germline CDR1 and CDR2 sequences are SGHNT and YYREEE (reference sequence). The CDR3, as DNA: TGTGCCAGCAGCTTGGTCCCGGGACAGGGTAATTCACCCCTCCACTTT. Translation: CASSLVPGQGNSPLHF.

This clone was observed at least ten times. The chain is built from TRBV4-1 and TRBJ1-2; 7 bases are a match to TRBD1. The CDR3 totals 15 residues. The V and J ends lost 1 base and 8 bases, in that order; junction bases with no gene match: 10. Germline CDR1 reads MGHRA; CDR2 reads YSYEKL. CDR3 amino acids: CASSQGPGGLGGYTF. CDR3 coding DNA: TGCGCCAGCAGCCAAGGCCCAGGGGGATTAGGGGGCTACACCTTC.

V is TRBV7-3 and J is TRBJ1-1; 7 positions agree with TRBD1. Trimming took 5 bases from V and 0 from J; bases not matched to a gene: 3. This CDR3 has 14 residues. The germline V gene encodes CDR1 SGHTA and CDR2 FQGTGA. The DNA of the CDR3 is TGTGCCAGCAGCCCCGACAGGGTGAACACTGAAGCTTTCTTT. Residues: CASSPDRVNTEAFF.

The chain links TRBV5-1 to TRBJ1-1; tentatively, D is TRBD1 (5 bases). The ends were cut back, 5 bases at V and 2 bases at J, with 10 bases in the middle. CDR3 length: 13 amino acids. Germline V gene sequence: CDR1 SGHRS, CDR2 YFSETQ. CDR3 region: CASSSQVNTEAFF. The CDR3 bases are TGCGCCAGCAGTTCACAGGTAAACACTGAAGCTTTCTTT.